This TCR beta chain emerged from a study of T cell responses to AZD1222 COVID-19 vaccine. Whole-study context: Second-dose intervals of approximately 4 or approximately 12 weeks were pooled.

Study conclusions and caveats: Close to half of spike-specific TCRs reportedly recognize unmutated variant regions.

V was cut by 0 bases and J by 3 bases, with 15 bases left in between. The CDR3 is made up of 16 amino acids. Germline assignment: CDR1 SGHRS and CDR2 YFSETQ. The repertoire was sequenced with immunoSEQ multiplex PCR; TCRdb's copy has only in-frame clones and lacks some. The table shows about 120,000 clones, with roughly nine tenths occurring only once. This clone was seen a handful of times. Its cognate antigen is unknown. The TCR sequence derives from an adult in good health. The chain joins TRBV5-1 to TRBJ2-5; TRBD1 is a possible D gene (6 bases). Specimen: peripheral blood, collected on day 0 of AZD1222 vaccination. CDR3 sequence (DNA): TGCGCCAGCAGCTTGGGGGGGACAAGTAGGGAAGAGACCCAGTACTTC. Translated, it gives CASSLGGTSREETQYF.